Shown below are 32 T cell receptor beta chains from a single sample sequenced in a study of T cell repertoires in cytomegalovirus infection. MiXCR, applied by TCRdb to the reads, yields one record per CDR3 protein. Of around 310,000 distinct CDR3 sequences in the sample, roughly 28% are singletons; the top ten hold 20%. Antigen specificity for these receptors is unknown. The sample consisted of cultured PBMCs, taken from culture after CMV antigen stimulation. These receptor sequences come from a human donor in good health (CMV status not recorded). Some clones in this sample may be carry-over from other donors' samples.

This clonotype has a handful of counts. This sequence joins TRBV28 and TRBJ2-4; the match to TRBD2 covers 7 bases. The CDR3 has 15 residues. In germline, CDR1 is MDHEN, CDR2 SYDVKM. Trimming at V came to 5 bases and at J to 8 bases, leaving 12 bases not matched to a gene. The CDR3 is CASSLGGSLADIQYF. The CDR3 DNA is TGTGCCAGCAGTCTCGGGGGGAGCCTAGCAGACATTCAGTACTTC.

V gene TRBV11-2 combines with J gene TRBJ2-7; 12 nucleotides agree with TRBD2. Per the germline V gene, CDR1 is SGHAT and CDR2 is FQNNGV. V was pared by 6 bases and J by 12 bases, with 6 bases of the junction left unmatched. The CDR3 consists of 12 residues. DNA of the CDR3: TGTGCCAGCAGTTGGACTAGCGGGGAGGGGTACTTC. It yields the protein CASSWTSGEGYF. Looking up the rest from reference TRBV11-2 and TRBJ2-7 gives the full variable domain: EAGVAQSPRYKIIEKRQSVAFWCNPISGHATLYWYQQILGQGPKLLIQFQNNGVVDDSQLPKDRFSAERLKGVDSTLKIQPAKLEDSAVYLCASSWTSGEGYFGPGTRLTVT.

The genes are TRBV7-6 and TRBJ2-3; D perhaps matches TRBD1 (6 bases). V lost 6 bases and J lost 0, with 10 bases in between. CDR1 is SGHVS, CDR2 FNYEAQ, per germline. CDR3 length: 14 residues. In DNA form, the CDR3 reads TGTGCCAGCAGTACAGGGCTAAGCACAGATACGCAGTATTTT. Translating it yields CASSTGLSTDTQYF.

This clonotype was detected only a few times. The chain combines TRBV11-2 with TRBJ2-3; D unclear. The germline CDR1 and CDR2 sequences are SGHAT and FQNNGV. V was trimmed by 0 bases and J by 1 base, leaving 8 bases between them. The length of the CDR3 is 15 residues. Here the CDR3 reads CASSLDGPGTDTQYF. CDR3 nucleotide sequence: TGTGCCAGCAGCTTAGACGGGCCGGGCACAGATACGCAGTATTTT.

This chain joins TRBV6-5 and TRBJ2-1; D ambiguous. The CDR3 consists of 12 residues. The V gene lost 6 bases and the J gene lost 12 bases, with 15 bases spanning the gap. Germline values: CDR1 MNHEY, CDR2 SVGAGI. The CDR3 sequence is CASSSQALRQFF. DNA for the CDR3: TGTGCCAGCAGCTCTCAGGCCCTTCGGCAGTTCTTC.

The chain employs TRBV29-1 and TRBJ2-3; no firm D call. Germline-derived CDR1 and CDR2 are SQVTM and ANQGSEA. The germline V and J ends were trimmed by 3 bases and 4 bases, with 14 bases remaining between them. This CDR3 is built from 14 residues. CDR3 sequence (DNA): TGCAGCGTTGAGAAAGGGCGCGCGTCAGATACGCAGTATTTT. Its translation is CSVEKGRASDTQYF.

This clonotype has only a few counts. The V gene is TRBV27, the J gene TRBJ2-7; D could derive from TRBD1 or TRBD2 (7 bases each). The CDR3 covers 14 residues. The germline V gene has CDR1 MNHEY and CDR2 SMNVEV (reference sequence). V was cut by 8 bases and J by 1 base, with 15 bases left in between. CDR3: CASCQGGRSYEQYF. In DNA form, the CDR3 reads TGTGCCAGCTGCCAGGGGGGGCGATCCTACGAGCAGTACTTC.

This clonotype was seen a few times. The CDR3 DNA reads as TGTGCCAGCAGCTTAGGTTCGTCGGGTACTAGTTCAGATACGCAGTATTTT. Translation: CASSLGSSGTSSDTQYF. This chain uses TRBV11-3 with TRBJ2-3; D perhaps matches TRBD2 (5 bases). Looked up from germline, CDR1 is SGHNT and CDR2 is YENEEA. V was shortened by 1 base and J by 4 bases, with 18 bases between the two germline ends. The CDR3 extends over 17 amino acids.

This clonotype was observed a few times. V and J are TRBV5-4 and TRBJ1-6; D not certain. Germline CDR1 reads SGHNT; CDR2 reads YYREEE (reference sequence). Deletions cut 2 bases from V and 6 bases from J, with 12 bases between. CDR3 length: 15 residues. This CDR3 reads CASSFFDRGNSPLHF. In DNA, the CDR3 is TGTGCCAGCAGCTTTTTCGATCGGGGTAATTCACCCCTCCACTTT.

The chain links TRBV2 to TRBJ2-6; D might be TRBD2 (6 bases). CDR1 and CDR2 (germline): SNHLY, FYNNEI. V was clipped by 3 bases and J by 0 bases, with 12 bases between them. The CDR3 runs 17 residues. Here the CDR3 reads CASSDRRASSGANVLTF. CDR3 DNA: TGTGCCAGCAGTGACCGGAGGGCCTCCTCTGGGGCCAACGTCCTGACTTTC.

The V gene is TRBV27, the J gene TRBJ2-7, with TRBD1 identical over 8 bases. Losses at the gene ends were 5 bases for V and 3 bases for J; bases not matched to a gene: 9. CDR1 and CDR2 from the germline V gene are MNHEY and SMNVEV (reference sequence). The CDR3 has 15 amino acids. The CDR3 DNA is TGTGCCAGCAGTCCCCGAGGCAGGGGGCGCTACGAGCAGTACTTC. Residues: CASSPRGRGRYEQYF.

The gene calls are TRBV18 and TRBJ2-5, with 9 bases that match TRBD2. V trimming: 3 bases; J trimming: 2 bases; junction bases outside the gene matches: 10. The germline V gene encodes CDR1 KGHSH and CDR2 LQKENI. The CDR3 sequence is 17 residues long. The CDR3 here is CASSPRRERGVQETQYF. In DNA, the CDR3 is TGTGCCAGCTCACCGCGACGGGAGCGGGGGGTTCAAGAGACCCAGTACTTC.

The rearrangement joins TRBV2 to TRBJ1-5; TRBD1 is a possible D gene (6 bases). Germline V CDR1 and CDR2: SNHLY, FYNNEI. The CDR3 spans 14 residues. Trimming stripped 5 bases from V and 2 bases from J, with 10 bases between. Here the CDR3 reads CASSQGSGNQPQHF. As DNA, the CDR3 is TGTGCCAGCAGTCAGGGGTCAGGCAATCAGCCCCAGCATTTT.

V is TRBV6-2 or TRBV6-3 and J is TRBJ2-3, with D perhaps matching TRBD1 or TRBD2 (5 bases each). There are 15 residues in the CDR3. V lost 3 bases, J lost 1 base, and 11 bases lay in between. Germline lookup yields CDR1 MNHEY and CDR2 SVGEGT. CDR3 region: CASSYNRGRTDTQYF. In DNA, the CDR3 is TGTGCCAGCAGTTATAATCGGGGACGCACAGATACGCAGTATTTT.

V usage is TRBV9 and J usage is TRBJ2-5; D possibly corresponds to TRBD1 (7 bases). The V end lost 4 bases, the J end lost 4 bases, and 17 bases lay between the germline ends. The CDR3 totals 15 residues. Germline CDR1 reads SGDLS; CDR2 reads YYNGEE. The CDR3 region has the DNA TGTGCCAGCAGCCTCCAGGGGGGTTTAATAGAGACCCAGTACTTC. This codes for CASSLQGGLIETQYF.

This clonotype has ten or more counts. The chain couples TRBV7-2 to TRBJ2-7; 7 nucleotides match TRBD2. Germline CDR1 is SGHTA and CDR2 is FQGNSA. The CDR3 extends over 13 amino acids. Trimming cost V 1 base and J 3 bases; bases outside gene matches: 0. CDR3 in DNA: TGTGCCAGCAGCTTAGGGGACTACTACGAGCAGTACTTC. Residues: CASSLGDYYEQYF.

This chain's CDR3 is CASGPEAFF. The CDR3 DNA sequence: TGTGCTAGTGGTCCGGAAGCTTTCTTT. V usage is TRBV12-5 and J usage is TRBJ1-1; no definite D call. Germline CDR1 reads LGHNT; CDR2 reads FRNRAP. V was cut by 5 bases and J by 8 bases, with 3 bases left in between. The CDR3 is 9 residues long.

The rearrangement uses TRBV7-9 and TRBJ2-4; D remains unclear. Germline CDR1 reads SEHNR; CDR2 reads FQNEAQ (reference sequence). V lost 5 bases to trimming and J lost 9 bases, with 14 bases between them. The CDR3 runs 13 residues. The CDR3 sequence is CASSPSPAGIQYF. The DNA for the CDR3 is TGTGCCAGCAGCCCCTCGCCTGCCGGCATTCAGTACTTC.

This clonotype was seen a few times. For the CDR3, the DNA is TGTGCCAGCAGCTTTAGGACTTGGTGGGATACGCAGTATTTT. Amino acid sequence: CASSFRTWWDTQYF. The V gene is TRBV7-2, the J gene TRBJ2-3; TRBD2 is a possible D gene (5 bases). Germline CDR1 SGHTA, CDR2 FQGNSA. Deletions cut 3 bases from V and 6 bases from J, with 13 bases between. The CDR3 spans 14 residues.

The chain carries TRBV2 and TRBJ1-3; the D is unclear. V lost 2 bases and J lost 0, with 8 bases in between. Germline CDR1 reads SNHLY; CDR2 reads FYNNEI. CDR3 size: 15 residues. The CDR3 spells CASSEQESSGNTIYF. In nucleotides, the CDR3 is TGTGCCAGCAGTGAACAGGAAAGCTCTGGAAACACCATATATTTT.

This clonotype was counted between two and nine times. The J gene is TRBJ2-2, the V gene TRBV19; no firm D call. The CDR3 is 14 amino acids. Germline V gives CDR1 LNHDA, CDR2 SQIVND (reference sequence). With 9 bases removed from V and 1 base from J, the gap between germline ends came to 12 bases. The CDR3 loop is CASNRRENTGELFF. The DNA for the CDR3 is TGTGCCAGCAACCGGAGAGAGAACACCGGGGAGCTGTTTTTT.

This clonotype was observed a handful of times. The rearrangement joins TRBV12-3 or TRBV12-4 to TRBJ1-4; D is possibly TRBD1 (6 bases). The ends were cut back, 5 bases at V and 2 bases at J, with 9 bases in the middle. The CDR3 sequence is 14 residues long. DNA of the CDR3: TGTGCCAGCAGTCCCAGGGGCACTAATGAAAAACTGTTTTTT. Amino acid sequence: CASSPRGTNEKLFF.

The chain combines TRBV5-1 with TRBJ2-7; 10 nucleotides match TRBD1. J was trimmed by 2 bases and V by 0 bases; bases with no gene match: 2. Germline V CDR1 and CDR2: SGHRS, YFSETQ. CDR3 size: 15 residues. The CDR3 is CASSLAGTGAYEQYF. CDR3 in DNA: TGCGCCAGCAGCTTGGCCGGGACAGGGGCCTACGAGCAGTACTTC.

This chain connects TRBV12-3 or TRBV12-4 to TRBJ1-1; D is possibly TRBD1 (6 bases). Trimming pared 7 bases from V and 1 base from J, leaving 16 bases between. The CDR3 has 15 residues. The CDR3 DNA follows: TGTGCCAGCACCATGCTATCGACAGGGAACACTGAAGCTTTCTTT. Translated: CASTMLSTGNTEAFF.

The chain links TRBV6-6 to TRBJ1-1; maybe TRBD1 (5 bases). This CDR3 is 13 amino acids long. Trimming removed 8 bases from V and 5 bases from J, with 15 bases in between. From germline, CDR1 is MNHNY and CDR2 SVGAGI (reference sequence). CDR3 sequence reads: CASGLTEGTEAFF. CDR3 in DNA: TGTGCCAGCGGCTTGACAGAGGGGACTGAAGCTTTCTTT.

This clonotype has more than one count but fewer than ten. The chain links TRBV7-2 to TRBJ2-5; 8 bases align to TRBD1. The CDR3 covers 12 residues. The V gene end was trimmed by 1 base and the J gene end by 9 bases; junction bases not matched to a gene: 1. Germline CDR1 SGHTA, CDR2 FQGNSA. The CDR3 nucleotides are TGTGCCAGCAGCTTAGACAGGGGGTCCCAGTACTTC. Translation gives CASSLDRGSQYF.

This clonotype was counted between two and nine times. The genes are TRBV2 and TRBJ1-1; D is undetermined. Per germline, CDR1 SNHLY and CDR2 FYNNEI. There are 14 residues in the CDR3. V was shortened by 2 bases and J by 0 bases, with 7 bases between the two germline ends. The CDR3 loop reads CASSENEMNTEAFF. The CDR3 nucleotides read TGTGCCAGCAGTGAAAACGAAATGAACACTGAAGCTTTCTTT.

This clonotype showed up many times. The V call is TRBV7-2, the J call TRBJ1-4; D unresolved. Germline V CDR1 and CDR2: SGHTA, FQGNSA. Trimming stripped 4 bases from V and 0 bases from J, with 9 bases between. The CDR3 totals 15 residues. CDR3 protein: CASSSAYATNEKLFF. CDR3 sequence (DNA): TGTGCCAGCAGCTCGGCCTATGCAACTAATGAAAAACTGTTTTTT.

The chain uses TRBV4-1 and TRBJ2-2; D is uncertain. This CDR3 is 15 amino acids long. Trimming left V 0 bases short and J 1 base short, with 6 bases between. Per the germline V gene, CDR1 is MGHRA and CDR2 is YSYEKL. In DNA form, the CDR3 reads TGCGCCAGCAGCCAAGACCCCATGAACACCGGGGAGCTGTTTTTT. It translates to CASSQDPMNTGELFF.

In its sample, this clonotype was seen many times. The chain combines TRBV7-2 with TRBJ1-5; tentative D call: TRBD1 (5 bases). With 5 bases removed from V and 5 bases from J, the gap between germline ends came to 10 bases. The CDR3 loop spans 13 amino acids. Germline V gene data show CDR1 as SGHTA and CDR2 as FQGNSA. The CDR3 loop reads CASSLQQDQPQHF. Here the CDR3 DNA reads TGTGCCAGCAGCCTTCAACAGGATCAGCCCCAGCATTTT.

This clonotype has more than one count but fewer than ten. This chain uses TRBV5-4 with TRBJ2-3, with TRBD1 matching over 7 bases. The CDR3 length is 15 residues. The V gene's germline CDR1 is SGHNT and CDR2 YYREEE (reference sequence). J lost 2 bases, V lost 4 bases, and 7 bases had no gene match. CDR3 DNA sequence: TGTGCCAGCAGCCGCGGACAGGACCTCACAGATACGCAGTATTTT. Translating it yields CASSRGQDLTDTQYF.

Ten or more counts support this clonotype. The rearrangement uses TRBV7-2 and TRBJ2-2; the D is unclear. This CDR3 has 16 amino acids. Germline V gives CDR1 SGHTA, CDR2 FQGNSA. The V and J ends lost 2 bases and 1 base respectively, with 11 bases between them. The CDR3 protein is CASSLNARRNTGELFF. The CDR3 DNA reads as TGTGCCAGCAGCTTAAACGCTAGACGGAACACCGGGGAGCTGTTTTTT.